The sequence of this T cell receptor (beta chain) was determined in a study of spatial heterogeneity in lung cancer. TCRdb reprocessed the 5' RACE reads via MiXCR and lists one record per CDR3 protein. The top ten clones hold 15% to 20% of a sample with about 5,100 distinct CDR3 sequences, 7% to 8.5% of them seen once. This CDR3 has 16 residues. Trimming took 3 bases from V and 2 from J; bases not matched to a gene: 8. CDR1 and CDR2 (germline): SGHDT, YYEEEE. Regarding the study as a whole: How many expanded intratumoral alpha and beta TCRs were present tracked the tumor mutation count, which was a count of nonsynonymous mutations.

Stated time point: sample taken at primary tumor resection. This clonotype showed up many times. As yet, its antigen is unknown. The chain joins TRBV5-6 to TRBJ2-7; TRBD1 agrees at 10 bases. This clonotype was obtained from a male donor with early-stage non-small cell lung cancer. Sequenced material: lung tumor tissue, taken at surgery. The CDR3 DNA sequence: TGTGCCAGCAGCTCGGTCCGGGACAGGGGAACCTACGAGCAGTACTTC. It codes for CASSSVRDRGTYEQYF. Drawing the rest from reference TRBV5-6 and TRBJ2-7, the complete variable domain is DAGVTQSPTHLIKTRGQQVTLRCSPKSGHDTVSWYQQALGQGPQFIFQYYEEEERQRGNFPDRFSGHQFPNYSSELNVNALLLGDSALYLCASSSVRDRGTYEQYFGPGTRLTVT.